What follows describes a single TCR beta chain. Its antigen is still unknown. This CDR3 has 16 residues. Trimming at V came to 6 bases and at J to 5 bases, leaving 15 bases not matched to a gene. Germline CDR1 LNHDA, CDR2 SQIVND (reference sequence). TCRdb re-derived calls from the reads in MiXCR, one entry per CDR3 protein. In the table there are about 700,000 distinct CDR3 sequences, around 32% of which are singletons. The data derive from a study of T cell repertoires in cytomegalovirus infection. The overall study: HLA-B-restricted CMV epitopes that are well studied were used alongside recently identified HLA-C-restricted ones. A matching HLA type, together with CMV infection, was signaled by public TCR beta signatures.

Study-level results: People with CMV and the relevant HLA were identified by cumulative public TCR beta family frequency. Clonotype analysis showed dominance of the ex vivo response by HLA-C-restricted CMV-specific TCR beta clonotypes.

This receptor was taken from a human donor in good health (CMV status not recorded). Some clones in this sample may be carry-over from other donors' samples. The J gene is TRBJ2-5, the V gene TRBV19; 7 bases match TRBD1. The material was cultured PBMCs, obtained from culture after CMV antigen stimulation. The CDR3 coding sequence is TGTGCCAGTAGCGCCATGTCGATGACAGGGATCGAGACCCAGTACTTC. This translates into CASSAMSMTGIETQYF.